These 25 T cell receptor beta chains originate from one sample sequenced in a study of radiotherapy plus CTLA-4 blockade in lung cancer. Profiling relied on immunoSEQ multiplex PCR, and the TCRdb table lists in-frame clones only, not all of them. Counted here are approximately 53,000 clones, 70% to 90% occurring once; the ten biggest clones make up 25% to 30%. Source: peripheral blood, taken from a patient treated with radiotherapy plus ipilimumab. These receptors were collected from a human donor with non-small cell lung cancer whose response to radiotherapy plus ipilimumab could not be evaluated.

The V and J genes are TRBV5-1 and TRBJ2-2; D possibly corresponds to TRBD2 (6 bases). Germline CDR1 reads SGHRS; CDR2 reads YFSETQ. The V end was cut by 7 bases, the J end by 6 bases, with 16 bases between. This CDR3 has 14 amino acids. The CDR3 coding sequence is TGCGCCAGCTTTACTAGCAGCGACGCCGGGGAGCTGTTTTTT. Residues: CASFTSSDAGELFF.

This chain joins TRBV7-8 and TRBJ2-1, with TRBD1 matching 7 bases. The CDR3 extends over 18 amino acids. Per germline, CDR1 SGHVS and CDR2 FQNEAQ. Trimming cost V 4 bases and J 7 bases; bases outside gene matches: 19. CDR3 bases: TGTGCCAGCAGCTCCATACGGAGCCGGGACAGAGGTGGGAATGAGCAGTTCTTC. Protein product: CASSSIRSRDRGGNEQFF.

CDR3 in DNA: TGTGCCAGCAGCCCTACGATCCGCTCCTACGAGCAGTACTTC. Its translation: CASSPTIRSYEQYF. The chain joins TRBV7-2 to TRBJ2-7, with unresolved D. The CDR3 totals 14 residues. The germline CDR1 and CDR2 sequences are SGHTA and FQGNSA. Trimming removed 5 bases from V and 0 bases from J, with 11 bases in between.

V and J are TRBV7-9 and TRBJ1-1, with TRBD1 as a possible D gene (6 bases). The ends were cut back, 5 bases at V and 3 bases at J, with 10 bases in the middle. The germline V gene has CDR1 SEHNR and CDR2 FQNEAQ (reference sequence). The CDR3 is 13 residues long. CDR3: CASSPDRYTEAFF. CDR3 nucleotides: TGTGCCAGCAGCCCGGACAGATACACTGAAGCTTTCTTT.

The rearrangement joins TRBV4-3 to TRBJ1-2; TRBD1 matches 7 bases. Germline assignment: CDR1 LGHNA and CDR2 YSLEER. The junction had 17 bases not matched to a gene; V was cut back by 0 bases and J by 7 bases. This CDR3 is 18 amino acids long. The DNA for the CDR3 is TGCGCCAGCAGCCAAGAAAGGTGGGACAGTTCCCTTGAGGGTGGCTACACCTTC. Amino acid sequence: CASSQERWDSSLEGGYTF.

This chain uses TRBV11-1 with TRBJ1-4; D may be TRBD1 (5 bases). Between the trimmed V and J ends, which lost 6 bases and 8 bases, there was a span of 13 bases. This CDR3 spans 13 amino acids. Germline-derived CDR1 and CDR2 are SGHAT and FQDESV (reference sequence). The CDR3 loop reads CASRRDLREKLFF. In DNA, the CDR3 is TGTGCCAGCAGGCGGGACCTTCGGGAAAAACTGTTTTTT.

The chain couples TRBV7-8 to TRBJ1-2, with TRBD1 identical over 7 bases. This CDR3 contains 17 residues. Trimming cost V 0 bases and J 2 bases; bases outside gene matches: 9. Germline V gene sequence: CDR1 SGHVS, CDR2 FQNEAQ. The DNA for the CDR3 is TGTGCCAGCAGCTTAGCACAGGGGCAAATCCTGAACTATGGCTACACCTTC. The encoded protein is CASSLAQGQILNYGYTF. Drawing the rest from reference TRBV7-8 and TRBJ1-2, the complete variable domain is GAGVSQSPRYKVAKRGQDVALRCDPISGHVSLFWYQQALGQGPEFLTYFQNEAQLDKSGLPSDRFFAERPEGSVSTLKIQRTQQEDSAVYLCASSLAQGQILNYGYTFGSGTRLTVV.

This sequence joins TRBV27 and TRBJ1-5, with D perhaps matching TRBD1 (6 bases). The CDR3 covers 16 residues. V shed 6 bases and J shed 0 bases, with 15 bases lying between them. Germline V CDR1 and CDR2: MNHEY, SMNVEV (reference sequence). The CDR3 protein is CASRARGGGSNQPQHF. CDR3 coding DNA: TGTGCCAGCAGGGCCCGGGGGGGCGGTAGCAATCAGCCCCAGCATTTT.

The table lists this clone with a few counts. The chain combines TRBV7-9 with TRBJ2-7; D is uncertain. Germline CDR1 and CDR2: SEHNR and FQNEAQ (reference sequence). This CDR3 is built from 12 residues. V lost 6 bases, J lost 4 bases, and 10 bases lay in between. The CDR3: CASSQSAYEQYF. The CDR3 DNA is TGTGCCAGCAGTCAATCCGCGTACGAGCAGTACTTC.

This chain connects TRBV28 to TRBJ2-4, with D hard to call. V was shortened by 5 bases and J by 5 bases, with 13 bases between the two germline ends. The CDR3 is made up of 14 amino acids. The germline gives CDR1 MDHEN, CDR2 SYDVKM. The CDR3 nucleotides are TGTGCCAGCAGTCTAGGATGGGTACAAAACATTCAGTACTTC. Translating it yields CASSLGWVQNIQYF.

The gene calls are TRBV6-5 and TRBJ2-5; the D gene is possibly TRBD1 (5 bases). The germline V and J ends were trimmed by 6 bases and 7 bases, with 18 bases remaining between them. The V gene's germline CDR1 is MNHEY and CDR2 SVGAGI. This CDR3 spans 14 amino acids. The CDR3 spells CASRPLGPQGTQYF. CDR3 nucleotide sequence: TGTGCCAGCAGACCACTCGGACCCCAGGGGACCCAGTACTTC.

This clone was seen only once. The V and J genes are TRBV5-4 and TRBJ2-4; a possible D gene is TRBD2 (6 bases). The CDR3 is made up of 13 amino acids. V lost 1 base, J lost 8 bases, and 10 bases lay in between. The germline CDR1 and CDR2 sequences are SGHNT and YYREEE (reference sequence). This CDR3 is CASSLSWRDIQYF. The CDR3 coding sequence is TGTGCCAGCAGCTTGTCATGGAGGGACATTCAGTACTTC.

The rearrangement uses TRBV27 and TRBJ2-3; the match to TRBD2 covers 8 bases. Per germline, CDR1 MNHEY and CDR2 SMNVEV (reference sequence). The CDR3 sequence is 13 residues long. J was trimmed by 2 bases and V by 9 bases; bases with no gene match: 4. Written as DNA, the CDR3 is TGTGCCAGTACTAGCGGATACACAGATACGCAGTATTTT. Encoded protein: CASTSGYTDTQYF.

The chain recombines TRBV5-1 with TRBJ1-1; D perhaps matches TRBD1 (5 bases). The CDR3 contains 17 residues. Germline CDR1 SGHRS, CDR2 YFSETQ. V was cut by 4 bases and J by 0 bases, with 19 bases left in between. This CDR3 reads CASSPLLTQGLNTEAFF. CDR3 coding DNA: TGCGCCAGCAGCCCCCTCTTGACCCAGGGTCTGAACACTGAAGCTTTCTTT. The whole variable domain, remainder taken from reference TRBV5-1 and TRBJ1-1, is KAGVTQTPRYLIKTRGQQVTLSCSPISGHRSVSWYQQTPGQGLQFLFEYFSETQRNKGNFPGRFSGRQFSNSRSEMNVSTLELGDSALYLCASSPLLTQGLNTEAFFGQGTRLTVV.

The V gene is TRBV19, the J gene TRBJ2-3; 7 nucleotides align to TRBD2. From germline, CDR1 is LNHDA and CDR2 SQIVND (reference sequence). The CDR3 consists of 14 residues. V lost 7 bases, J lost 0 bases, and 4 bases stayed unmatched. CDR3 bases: TGTGCCAGTAATGCGGGAGCGAGCACAGATACGCAGTATTTT. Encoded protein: CASNAGASTDTQYF.

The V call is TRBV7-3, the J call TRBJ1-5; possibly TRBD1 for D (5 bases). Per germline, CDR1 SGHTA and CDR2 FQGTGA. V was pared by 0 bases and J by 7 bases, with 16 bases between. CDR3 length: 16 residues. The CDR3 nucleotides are TGTGCCAGCAGCTTAACAATGGACAATCCGTCGCAGCCCCAGCATTTT. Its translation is CASSLTMDNPSQPQHF.

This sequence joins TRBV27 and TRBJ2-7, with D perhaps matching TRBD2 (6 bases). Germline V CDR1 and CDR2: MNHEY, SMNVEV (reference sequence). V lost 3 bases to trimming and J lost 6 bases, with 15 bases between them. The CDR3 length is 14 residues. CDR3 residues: CASSFGAGRGEQYF. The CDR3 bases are TGTGCCAGCAGTTTTGGGGCGGGAAGAGGCGAGCAGTACTTC.

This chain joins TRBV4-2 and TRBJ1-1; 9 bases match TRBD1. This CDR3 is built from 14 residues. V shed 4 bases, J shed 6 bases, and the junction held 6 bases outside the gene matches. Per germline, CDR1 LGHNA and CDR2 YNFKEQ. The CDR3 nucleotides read TGTGCCAGCAGCCTCCAGGACAGGGGCCCTGAAGCTTTCTTT. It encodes CASSLQDRGPEAFF.

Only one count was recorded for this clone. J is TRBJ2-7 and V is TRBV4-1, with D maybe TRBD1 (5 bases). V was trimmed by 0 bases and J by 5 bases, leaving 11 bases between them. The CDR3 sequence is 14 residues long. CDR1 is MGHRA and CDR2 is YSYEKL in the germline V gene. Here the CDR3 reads CASSQDRTNNEQYF. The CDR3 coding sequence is TGCGCCAGCAGCCAAGATCGGACAAACAACGAGCAGTACTTC.

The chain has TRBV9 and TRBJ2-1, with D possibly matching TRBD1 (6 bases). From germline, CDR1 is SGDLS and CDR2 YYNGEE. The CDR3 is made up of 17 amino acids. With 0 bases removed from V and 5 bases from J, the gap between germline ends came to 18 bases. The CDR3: CASSVAIGAGAHNEQFF. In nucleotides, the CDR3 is TGTGCCAGCAGCGTAGCTATTGGGGCAGGGGCTCACAATGAGCAGTTCTTC.

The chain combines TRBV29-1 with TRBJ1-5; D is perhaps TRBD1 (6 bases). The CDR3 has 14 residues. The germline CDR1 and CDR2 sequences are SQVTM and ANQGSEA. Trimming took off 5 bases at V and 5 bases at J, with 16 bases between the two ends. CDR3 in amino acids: CSVKGGGVDQPQHF. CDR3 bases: TGCAGCGTTAAAGGGGGAGGTGTAGATCAGCCCCAGCATTTT.

The CDR3 DNA is TGCGCCAGCAGCCAGCACTACGAGGAGTTCTACGAGCAGTACTTC. Its translation is CASSQHYEEFYEQYF. The gene calls are TRBV4-3 and TRBJ2-7; the D is unclear. Germline V gene lookup returns CDR1 LGHNA and CDR2 YSLEER. There are 15 residues in the CDR3. The V and J ends lost 3 bases and 3 bases respectively, with 15 bases between them.

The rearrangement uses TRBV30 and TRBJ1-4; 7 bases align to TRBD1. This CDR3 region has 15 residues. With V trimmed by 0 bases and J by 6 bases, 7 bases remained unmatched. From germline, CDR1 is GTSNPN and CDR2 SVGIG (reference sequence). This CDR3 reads CAWSVETGLDEKLFF. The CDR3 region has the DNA TGTGCCTGGAGTGTAGAGACAGGGTTGGATGAAAAACTGTTTTTT.

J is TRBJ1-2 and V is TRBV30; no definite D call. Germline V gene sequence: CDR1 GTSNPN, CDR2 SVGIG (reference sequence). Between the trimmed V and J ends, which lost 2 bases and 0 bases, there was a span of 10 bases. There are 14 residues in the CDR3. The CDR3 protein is CAWSSGLSNYGYTF. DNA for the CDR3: TGTGCCTGGAGTTCCGGACTGTCTAACTATGGCTACACCTTC.

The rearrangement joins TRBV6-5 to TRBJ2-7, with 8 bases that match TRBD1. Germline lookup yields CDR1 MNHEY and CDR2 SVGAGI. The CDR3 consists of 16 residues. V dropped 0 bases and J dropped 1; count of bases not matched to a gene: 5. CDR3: CASSYSITGGSYEQYF. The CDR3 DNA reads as TGTGCCAGCAGTTACTCCATTACAGGGGGTTCCTACGAGCAGTACTTC.